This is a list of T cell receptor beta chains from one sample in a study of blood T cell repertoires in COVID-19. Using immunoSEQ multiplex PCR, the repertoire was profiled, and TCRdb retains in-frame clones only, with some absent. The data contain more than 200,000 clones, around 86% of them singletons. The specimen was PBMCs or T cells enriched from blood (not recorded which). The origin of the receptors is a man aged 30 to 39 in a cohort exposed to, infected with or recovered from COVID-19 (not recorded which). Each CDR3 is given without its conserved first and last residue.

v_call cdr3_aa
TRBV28 ASTTGGGNYEQY
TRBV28 ASSAAGTGEDTQY
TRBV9 ASSESSGPYEQY
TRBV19 ASSPDRYEQY
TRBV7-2 ASSPQGQLNQPQH
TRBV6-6 ASSYRDRGGKNEQF
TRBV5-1 ASSLAGTAPYEQY
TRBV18 ASSPGLADSTDTQY
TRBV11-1 ASRRTGTSGNYEQY
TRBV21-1 ASSSLGTASRDEQF
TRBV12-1 ASSSAGTVDRGGSVKNIQY
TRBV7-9 ASSPGEGDASPLH
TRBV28 ASSFGGGGYT
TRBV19 ASSIEGQPYNEQF
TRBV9 ASSVNPTARGETQY
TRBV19 ASKAFAAAFYGYT
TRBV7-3 ASSLAMEETQY
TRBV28 ASSFGQGGYEQY
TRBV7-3 ASSTGANTEAF
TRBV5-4 ASSWTNHEQY
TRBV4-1 ASSQTGYQPQH
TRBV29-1 SVEEASGSVQETQY
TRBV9 ASSPWDRPTYEQY
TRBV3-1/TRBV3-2 ASARGWDSSGRAYEQY
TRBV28 ASSYRVDEQF
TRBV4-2 ASSPGQLGVANEKLF
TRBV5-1 ASSLDSYNEQF
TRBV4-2 ASSQDKGVSYGYT
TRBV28 ASKLLETEAF
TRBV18 ASSPGQGKSNQPQH
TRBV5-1 ASSFTSGTYNEQF
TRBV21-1 ASSKEVQAPTPSSGNTIY
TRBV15 ATSQQARLYNEQF
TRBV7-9 ASSFRRTSVDYNEQF
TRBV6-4 ASSDDAEADTQY
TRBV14 ASSQNLGVMSYEQY
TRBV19 ASRLTEGQPQH
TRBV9 ASSLSYEQY
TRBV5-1 ASSLARTSSTEQF
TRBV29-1 SVEGWEREGPEQY
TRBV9 ASSVGGGLKYEQY
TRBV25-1 ASSAVPVTGASGSPLH
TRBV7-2 ASSVLGTGGREKLF
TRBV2 ASSRRGDLWN
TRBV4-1 ASSAGGTSGRAAQF
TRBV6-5 ASRGFSSGTDTQY
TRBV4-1 ASSKDPGLGYT
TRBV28 ASSSMTGDNSPLH
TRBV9 ASSTGTGATEAF
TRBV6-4 ASPPTSGSTDTQY
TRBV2 ASSEDGGASKNIQY
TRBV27 ASRYNRDGSSYNEQF
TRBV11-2 ASSLVPGVNEKLF
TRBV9 ASSPGLAGAASTDTQY
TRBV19 ASSLTGISGNTIY
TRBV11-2 ASSFLQLAGDSTDTQY
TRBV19 ASSLAGGQAF
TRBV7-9 ASSLGDIVGRAEAF
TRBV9 AAGRSSNQPQH
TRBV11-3 ASSRDSSYNSPLH